These T cell receptor beta chains were read from a single sample in a study of T cells in Graves' hyperthyroidism and ophthalmopathy. One entry per CDR3 protein results from TCRdb running MiXCR on the multiplex PCR reads. The data show about 660,000 distinct CDR3 sequences, 40% to 55% seen once. The material sequenced was peripheral blood or thyroid tissue (not recorded which). The receptors originated from an adult man with Graves' disease, either hyperthyroidism or ophthalmopathy (not recorded which). Both conserved end residues are part of each CDR3. Fields, in order: clone size, V gene, J gene, D gene, CDR3 length, CDR3 protein, CDR3 DNA. The D gene is left open where the match is weak. Clone size is shown for a subset of rows, as once, few, many or a class of expanded clone.

>NA|TRBV7-3|TRBJ1-2|NA|13
CASSEGPSYGYTF
TGTGCCAGCAGTGAAGGGCCTAGCTATGGCTACACCTTC
>many|TRBV10-1|TRBJ2-5|NA|13
CASSGGFGETQYF
TGCGCCAGCAGTGGAGGGTTCGGAGAGACCCAGTACTTC
>NA|TRBV10-1|TRBJ1-3|TRBD1|17
CASSEGQGAGSGNTIYF
TGCGCCAGCAGTGAGGGCCAGGGGGCCGGCTCTGGAAACACCATATATTTT
>NA|TRBV2|TRBJ1-6|TRBD1|16
CASSESSGTVNSPLPF
TGTGCCAGCAGTGAATCTTCGGGGACAGTCAATTCACCCCTCCCCTTT
>NA|TRBV2|TRBJ1-6|NA|15
CTSRVPRTVNSPLHF
TGTACCAGCAGAGTTCCAAGGACGGTCAATTCACCCCTCCACTTT
>few|TRBV6-6|TRBJ2-7|NA|13
CASSYPETYEQYF
TGTGCCAGCAGTTACCCGGAAACCTACGAGCAGTACTTC
>NA|TRBV10-3|TRBJ1-4|NA|15
CASSYGQGLGEKLFF
TGTGCCAGCAGTTACGGGCAGGGTCTGGGTGAAAAACTGTTTTTT
>once|TRBV12-3/TRBV12-4|TRBJ1-1|NA|17
CASSLAFPGVLDTEAFF
TGTGCCAGCAGTTTAGCGTTCCCAGGGGTGTTGGACACTGAAGCTTTCTTT
>NA|TRBV5-1|TRBJ2-7|NA|15
CASSRASDRLVEQYF
TGCGCCAGCAGCAGAGCCTCAGACAGATTGGTGGAGCAGTACTTC
>many|TRBV25-1|TRBJ1-3|NA|14
CASSEGGSGNTIYF
TGTGCCAGCAGTGAAGGGGGCTCTGGAAACACCATATATTTT
>many|TRBV9|TRBJ1-4|TRBD1|14
CASSVGRGNEKLFF
TGTGCCAGCAGCGTAGGCAGGGGGAATGAAAAACTGTTTTTT
>NA|TRBV29-1|TRBJ2-5|NA|14
CSVRLPGDQEAQYF
TGCAGCGTCCGACTTCCGGGGGATCAAGAAGCCCAGTACTTC
>few|TRBV18|TRBJ1-2|NA|14
CASSPTVTNYGYTF
TGTGCCAGCTCACCGACAGTAACCAACTATGGCTACACCTTC
>few|TRBV6-5|TRBJ2-7|TRBD1|12
CASSPGTGNFYF
TGTGCCAGCAGTCCCGGGACAGGGAATTTCTACTTC
>NA|TRBV24-1|TRBJ1-6|NA|15
CATSLEGRNNSPLHF
TGTGCCACCAGCTTGGAAGGGAGGAATAATTCACCCCTCCACTTT
>NA|TRBV12-3/TRBV12-4|TRBJ1-4|NA|14
CASTKGRANEKLFF
TGTGCCAGCACCAAGGGCAGGGCTAATGAAAAACTGTTTTTT
>NA|TRBV29-1|TRBJ1-2|NA|9
CSGTNGYTF
TGCAGCGGGACGAATGGCTACACCTTC
>NA|TRBV20-1|TRBJ2-7|NA|15
CSARDRDLSSYEQYF
TGCAGTGCTAGAGATCGGGACTTAAGCTCCTACGAGCAGTACTTC
>NA|TRBV12-3/TRBV12-4|TRBJ2-2|NA|14
CAGSGSLVTGELFF
TGTGCCGGATCAGGCTCGTTGGTTACCGGGGAGCTGTTTTTT
>NA|TRBV24-1|TRBJ1-1|NA|16
CATSDFFFGQPLEAFF
TGTGCCACCAGTGATTTCTTTTTCGGACAGCCTTTAGAAGCTTTCTTT
>NA|TRBV9|TRBJ1-2|TRBD1|14
CANSSDGTDYGYTF
TGTGCCAACAGCTCCGACGGGACAGACTATGGCTACACCTTC
>NA|TRBV29-1|TRBJ1-2|NA|15
CSVESGRDSIYGYTF
TGCAGCGTTGAAAGCGGGCGAGACAGCATCTATGGCTACACCTTC
>NA|TRBV2|TRBJ2-5|NA|16
CASSPRTRGGQETQYF
TGTGCCAGCAGCCCCCGGACTAGGGGGGGCCAAGAGACCCAGTACTTC
>many|TRBV2|TRBJ1-6|NA|18
CASSGQFTGNARDSPLHF
TGTGCCAGCAGTGGTCAATTTACCGGGAACGCAAGGGATTCACCCCTCCACTTT
>NA|TRBV15|TRBJ2-7|NA|14
CATSRTWDSYEQYF
TGTGCCACCAGCAGGACCTGGGATTCCTACGAGCAGTACTTC
>NA|TRBV12-3/TRBV12-4|TRBJ1-5|NA|15
CASSQRIRGNQPQHF
TGTGCCAGCAGTCAACGGATAAGGGGAAATCAGCCCCAGCATTTT
>NA|TRBV7-9|TRBJ2-7|NA|14
CASSLGPGNYEQYF
TGTGCCAGCAGCTTGGGGCCAGGGAACTACGAGCAGTACTTC
>few|TRBV7-2|TRBJ2-2|NA|15
CASSPRHENTGELFF
TGTGCCAGCAGCCCCCGACACGAGAACACCGGGGAGCTGTTTTTT
>NA|TRBV2|TRBJ2-7|TRBD2|15
CVSSPNLAGVNEQYF
TGTGTCAGCAGTCCGAACTTAGCGGGAGTAAACGAGCAGTACTTC
>NA|TRBV29-1|TRBJ1-4|NA|15
CSGTMTDTNYEKLFF
TGCAGCGGGACAATGACAGACACTAACTATGAAAAACTGTTTTTT
>many|TRBV29-1|TRBJ1-4|TRBD1|14
CSDRPGQGPEKLFF
TGCAGCGATCGCCCGGGACAGGGACCGGAAAAACTGTTTTTT
>NA|TRBV7-6|TRBJ2-6|NA|16
CASSGGTGAGANVLTF
TGTGCCAGCAGCGGAGGGACGGGAGCTGGGGCCAACGTCCTGACTTTC
>many|TRBV2|TRBJ2-7|TRBD1|13
CASSRQGAGEQYF
TGTGCCAGCAGTCGACAGGGGGCGGGCGAGCAGTACTTC
>many|TRBV9|TRBJ1-1|NA|15
CASSVGAAMNTEAFF
TGTGCCAGCAGCGTAGGTGCAGCCATGAACACTGAAGCTTTCTTT
>NA|TRBV7-2|TRBJ1-2|NA|13
CASSLDPQYGYTF
TGTGCCAGCAGCTTAGACCCTCAATATGGCTACACCTTC
>NA|TRBV2|TRBJ1-2|TRBD1|14
CARQDRGFSYGYTF
TGTGCCAGACAGGACAGGGGTTTTTCTTATGGCTACACCTTC
>few|TRBV20-1|TRBJ2-7|NA|12
CSAREWAHEQYF
TGCAGTGCTAGAGAGTGGGCGCACGAGCAGTACTTC
>once|TRBV7-2|TRBJ2-5|TRBD1|13
CASSSGQDETQYF
TGTGCCAGCAGTTCCGGACAGGATGAGACCCAGTACTTC
>few|TRBV20-1|TRBJ1-6|NA|13
CSARPTNNSPLHF
TGCAGTGCTAGACCCACAAATAATTCACCCCTCCACTTT
>NA|TRBV11-3|TRBJ2-5|NA|15
CASSLGVLAGETQYF
TGTGCCAGCAGCTTAGGGGTCCTAGCTGGGGAGACCCAGTACTTC
>many|TRBV5-4|TRBJ1-6|NA|13
CASSAEYNSPLHF
TGTGCCAGCAGTGCAGAGTATAATTCACCCCTCCACTTT
>many|TRBV7-2|TRBJ2-7|NA|14
CASSPRVRSAEQYF
TGTGCCAGCAGCCCACGAGTTCGGTCGGCCGAGCAGTACTTC
>many|TRBV12-3/TRBV12-4|TRBJ1-6|TRBD1|13
CASGRTGYSPLHF
TGTGCCAGCGGGAGGACAGGCTATTCACCCCTCCACTTT
>NA|TRBV7-2|TRBJ1-3|NA|13
CASSLAGENTIYF
TGTGCCAGCAGCTTAGCGGGGGAAAACACCATATATTTT
>NA|TRBV29-1|TRBJ2-7|TRBD2|18
CSVVSGTSGRARGYEQYF
TGCAGCGTTGTAAGCGGGACTAGCGGGAGGGCCAGGGGCTACGAGCAGTACTTC
>NA|TRBV12-3/TRBV12-4|TRBJ1-1|TRBD1|14
CASSLAGGFTEAFF
TGTGCCAGCAGTTTAGCAGGGGGCTTTACTGAAGCTTTCTTT
>few|TRBV19|TRBJ1-5|NA|13
CASSIDPLTAQHF
TGTGCCAGTAGTATAGATCCTTTAACGGCCCAGCATTTT
>few|TRBV7-2|TRBJ1-5|TRBD1|14
CASRPTGSNQPQHF
TGTGCCAGCAGGCCGACAGGGAGCAATCAGCCCCAGCATTTT
>NA|TRBV7-8|TRBJ1-3|NA|15
CASSLYPGAGNTIYF
TGTGCCAGCAGCTTATATCCGGGGGCTGGAAACACCATATATTTT
>few|TRBV19|TRBJ1-1|NA|13
CARDQGETTEAFF
TGTGCTAGAGACCAGGGCGAGACCACTGAAGCTTTCTTT
>many|TRBV10-3|TRBJ2-7|NA|14
CAISVLGSSYEQYF
TGTGCCATCAGTGTGCTGGGGAGCTCCTACGAGCAGTACTTC
>few|TRBV20-1|TRBJ2-7|TRBD2|16
CSARWTSGRASYEQYF
TGCAGTGCTAGATGGACTAGCGGGAGGGCCTCCTACGAGCAGTACTTC
>NA|TRBV2|TRBJ1-5|NA|13
CASSPTLSQPQHF
TGTGCCAGCAGTCCTACCCTAAGCCAGCCCCAGCATTTT